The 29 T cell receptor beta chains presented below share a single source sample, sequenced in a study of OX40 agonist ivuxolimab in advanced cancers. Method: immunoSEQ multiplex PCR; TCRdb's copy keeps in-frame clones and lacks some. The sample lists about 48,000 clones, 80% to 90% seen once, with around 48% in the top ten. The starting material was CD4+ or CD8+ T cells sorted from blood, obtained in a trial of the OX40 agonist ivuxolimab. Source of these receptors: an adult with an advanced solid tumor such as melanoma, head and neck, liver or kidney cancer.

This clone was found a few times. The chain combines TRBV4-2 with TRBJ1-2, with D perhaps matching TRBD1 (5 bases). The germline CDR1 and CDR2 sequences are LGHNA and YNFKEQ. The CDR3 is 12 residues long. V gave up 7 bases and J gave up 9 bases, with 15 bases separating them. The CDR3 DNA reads TGTGCCAGCACCCCGGGGGAGAGGCGCTACACCTTC. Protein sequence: CASTPGERRYTF.

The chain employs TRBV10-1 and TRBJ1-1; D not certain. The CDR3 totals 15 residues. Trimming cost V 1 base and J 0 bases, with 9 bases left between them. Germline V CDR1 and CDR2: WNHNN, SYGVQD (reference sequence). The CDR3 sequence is CASSELRGLNTEAFF. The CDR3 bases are TGCGCCAGCAGTGAGTTACGGGGTCTGAACACTGAAGCTTTCTTT.

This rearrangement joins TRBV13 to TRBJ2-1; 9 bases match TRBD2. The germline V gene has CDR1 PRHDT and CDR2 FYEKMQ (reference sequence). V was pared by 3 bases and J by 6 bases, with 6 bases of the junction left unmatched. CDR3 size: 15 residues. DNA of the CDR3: TGTGCCAGCAGCTTGCCCGGGACTAGCTTCAATGAGCAGTTCTTC. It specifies CASSLPGTSFNEQFF.

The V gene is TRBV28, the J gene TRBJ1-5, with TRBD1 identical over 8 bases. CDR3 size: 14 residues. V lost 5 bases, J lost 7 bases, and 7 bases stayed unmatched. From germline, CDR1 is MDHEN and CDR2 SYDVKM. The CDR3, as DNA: TGTGCCAGCAGTCCACAGGGGGAGAGGCAGCCCCAGCATTTT. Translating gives CASSPQGERQPQHF.

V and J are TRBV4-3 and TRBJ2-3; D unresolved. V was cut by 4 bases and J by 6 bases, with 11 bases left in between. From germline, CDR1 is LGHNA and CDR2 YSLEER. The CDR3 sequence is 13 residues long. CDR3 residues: CASSPDLMDTQYF. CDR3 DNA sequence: TGCGCCAGCAGCCCCGATTTGATGGATACGCAGTATTTT.

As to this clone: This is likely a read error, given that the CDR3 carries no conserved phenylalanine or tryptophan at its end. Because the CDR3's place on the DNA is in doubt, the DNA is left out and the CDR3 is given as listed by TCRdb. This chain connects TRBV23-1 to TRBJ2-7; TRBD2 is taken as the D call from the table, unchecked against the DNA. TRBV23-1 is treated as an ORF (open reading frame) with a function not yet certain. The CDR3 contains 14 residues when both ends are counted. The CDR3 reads CASSHDPYGEGPSC.

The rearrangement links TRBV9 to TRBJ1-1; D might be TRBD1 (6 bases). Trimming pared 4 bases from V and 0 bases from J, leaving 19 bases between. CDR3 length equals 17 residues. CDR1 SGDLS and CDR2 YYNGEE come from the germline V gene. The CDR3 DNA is TGTGCCAGCAGCCCGGGACAAGTCCTCTATCTGAACACTGAAGCTTTCTTT. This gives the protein CASSPGQVLYLNTEAFF.

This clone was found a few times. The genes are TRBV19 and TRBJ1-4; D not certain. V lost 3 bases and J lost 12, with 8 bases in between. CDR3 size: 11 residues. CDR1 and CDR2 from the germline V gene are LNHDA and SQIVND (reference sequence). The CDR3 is CASSMSSELFF. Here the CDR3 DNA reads TGTGCCAGTAGTATGTCGTCAGAACTGTTTTTT.

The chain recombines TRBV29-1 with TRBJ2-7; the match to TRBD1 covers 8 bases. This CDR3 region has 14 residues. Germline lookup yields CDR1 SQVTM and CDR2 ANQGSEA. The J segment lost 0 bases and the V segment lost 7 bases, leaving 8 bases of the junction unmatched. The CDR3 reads CSGLLGQGSYEQYF. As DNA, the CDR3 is TGCAGCGGCTTACTTGGACAGGGCTCCTACGAGCAGTACTTC.

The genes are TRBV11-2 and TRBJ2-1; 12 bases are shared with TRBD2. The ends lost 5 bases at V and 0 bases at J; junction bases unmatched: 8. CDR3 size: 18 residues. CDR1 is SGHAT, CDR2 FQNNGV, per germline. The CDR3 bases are TGTGCCAGCAGCCACGGACTAGCGGGGCAGAGCTCCTACAATGAGCAGTTCTTC. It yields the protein CASSHGLAGQSSYNEQFF.

In nucleotides, the CDR3 is TGTGCCAGCAGCTTAGAGGGGGCTTCAGGGGGGAAGCAGTACTTC. Protein: CASSLEGASGGKQYF. V is TRBV7-3 and J is TRBJ2-7, with D possibly TRBD1 on 7 matching bases. Trimming removed 2 bases from V and 8 bases from J, with 19 bases in between. The CDR3 totals 15 residues. Germline V gives CDR1 SGHTA, CDR2 FQGTGA.

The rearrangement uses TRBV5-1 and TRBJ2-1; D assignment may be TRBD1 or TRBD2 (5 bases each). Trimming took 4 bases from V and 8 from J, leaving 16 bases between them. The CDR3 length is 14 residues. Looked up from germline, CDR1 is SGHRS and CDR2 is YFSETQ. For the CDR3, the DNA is TGCGCCAGCAGCCACCCGGGACCATCCGATGAGCAGTTCTTC. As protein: CASSHPGPSDEQFF.

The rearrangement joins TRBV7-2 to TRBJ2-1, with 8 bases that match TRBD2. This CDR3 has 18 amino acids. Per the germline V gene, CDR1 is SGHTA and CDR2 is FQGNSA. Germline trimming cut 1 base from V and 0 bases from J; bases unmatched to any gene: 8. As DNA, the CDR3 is TGTGCCAGCAGCTTAGATCCATTCAGCGGGAGCTCCTACAATGAGCAGTTCTTC. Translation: CASSLDPFSGSSYNEQFF. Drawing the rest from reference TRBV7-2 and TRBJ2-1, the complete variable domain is GAGVSQSPSNKVTEKGKDVELRCDPISGHTALYWYRQSLGQGLEFLIYFQGNSAPDKSGLPSDRFSAERTGGSVSTLTIQRTQQEDSAVYLCASSLDPFSGSSYNEQFFGPGTRLTVL.

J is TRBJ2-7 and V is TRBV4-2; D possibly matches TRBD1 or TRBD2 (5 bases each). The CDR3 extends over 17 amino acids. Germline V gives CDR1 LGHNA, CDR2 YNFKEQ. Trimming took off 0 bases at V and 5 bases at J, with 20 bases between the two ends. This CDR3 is CASSQDGLGTSADEQYF. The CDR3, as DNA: TGTGCCAGCAGCCAAGATGGTTTGGGGACGTCCGCCGACGAGCAGTACTTC.

The CDR3 reads CASSHSGGGPEQYF. The CDR3 nucleotides are TGTGCCAGCAGTCATAGCGGGGGAGGTCCCGAGCAGTACTTC. The V and J genes are TRBV27 and TRBJ2-7, with TRBD2 matching over 9 bases. V lost 5 bases, J lost 6 bases, and 8 bases stayed unmatched. This CDR3 spans 14 amino acids. Germline CDR1 and CDR2: MNHEY and SMNVEV (reference sequence).

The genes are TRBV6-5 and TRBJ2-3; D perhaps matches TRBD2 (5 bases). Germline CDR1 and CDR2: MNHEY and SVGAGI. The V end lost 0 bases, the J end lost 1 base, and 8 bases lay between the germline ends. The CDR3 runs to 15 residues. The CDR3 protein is CASSYSSGGTDTQYF. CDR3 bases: TGTGCCAGCAGTTACTCGTCCGGGGGCACAGATACGCAGTATTTT.

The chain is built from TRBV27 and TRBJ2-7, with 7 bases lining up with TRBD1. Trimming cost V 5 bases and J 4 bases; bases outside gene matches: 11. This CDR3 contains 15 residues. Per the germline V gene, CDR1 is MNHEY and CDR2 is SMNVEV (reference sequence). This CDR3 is CASSPQGYRGYEQYF. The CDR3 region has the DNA TGTGCCAGCAGTCCGCAGGGGTACAGGGGTTACGAGCAGTACTTC.

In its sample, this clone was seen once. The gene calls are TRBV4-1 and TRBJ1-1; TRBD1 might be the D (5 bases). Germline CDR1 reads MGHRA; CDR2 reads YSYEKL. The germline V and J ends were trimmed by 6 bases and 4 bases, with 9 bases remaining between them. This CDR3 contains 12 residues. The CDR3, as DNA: TGCGCCAGCAGAACCGGGGGCACTGAAGCTTTCTTT. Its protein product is CASRTGGTEAFF.

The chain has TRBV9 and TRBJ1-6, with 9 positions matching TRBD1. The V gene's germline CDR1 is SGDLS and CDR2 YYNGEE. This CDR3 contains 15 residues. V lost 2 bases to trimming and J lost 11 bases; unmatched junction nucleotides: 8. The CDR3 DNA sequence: TGTGCCAGCAGCGTGGCCGGGACAGGGAATGCACCCCTCCACTTT. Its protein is CASSVAGTGNAPLHF. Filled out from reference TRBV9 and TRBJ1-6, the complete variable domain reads DSGVTQTPKHLITATGQRVTLRCSPRSGDLSVYWYQQSLDQGLQFLIQYYNGEERAKGNILERFSAQQFPDLHSELNLSSLELGDSALYFCASSVAGTGNAPLHFGNGTRLTVT.

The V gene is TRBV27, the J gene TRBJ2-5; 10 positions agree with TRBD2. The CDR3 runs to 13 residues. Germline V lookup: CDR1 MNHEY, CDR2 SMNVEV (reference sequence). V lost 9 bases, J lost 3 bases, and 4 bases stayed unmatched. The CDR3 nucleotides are TGTGCCAGTGGACTAGCGGAGGAAGAGACCCAGTACTTC. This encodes CASGLAEEETQYF.

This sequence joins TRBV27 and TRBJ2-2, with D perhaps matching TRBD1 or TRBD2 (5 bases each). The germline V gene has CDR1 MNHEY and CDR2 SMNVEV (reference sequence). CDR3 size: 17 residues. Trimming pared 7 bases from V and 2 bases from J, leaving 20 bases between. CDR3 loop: CASTRAPGPINTGELFF. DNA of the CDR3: TGTGCCAGCACCAGAGCACCGGGACCAATAAACACCGGGGAGCTGTTTTTT.

The chain's CDR3 is CASSSGRPGQGVEKLFF. The CDR3 DNA sequence: TGTGCCAGCAGCAGTGGCCGACCGGGACAGGGTGTTGAAAAACTGTTTTTT. This sequence joins TRBV7-9 and TRBJ1-4, with TRBD1 identical over 9 bases. This CDR3 is built from 17 residues. After removal of 5 bases from V and 7 bases from J, the junction contained 14 bases not matched to a gene. Germline CDR1 reads SEHNR; CDR2 reads FQNEAQ (reference sequence).

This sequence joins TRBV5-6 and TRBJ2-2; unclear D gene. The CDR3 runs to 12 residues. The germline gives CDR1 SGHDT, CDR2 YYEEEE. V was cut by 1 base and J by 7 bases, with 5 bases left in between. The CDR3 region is CASSLSNGELFF. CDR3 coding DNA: TGTGCCAGCAGCTTGTCAAACGGGGAGCTGTTTTTT.

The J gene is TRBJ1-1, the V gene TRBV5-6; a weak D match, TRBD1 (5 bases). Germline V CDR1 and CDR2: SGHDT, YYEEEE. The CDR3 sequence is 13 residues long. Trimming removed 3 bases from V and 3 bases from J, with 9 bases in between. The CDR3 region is CASSWGRDTEAFF. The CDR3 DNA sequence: TGTGCCAGCAGCTGGGGGAGAGACACTGAAGCTTTCTTT.

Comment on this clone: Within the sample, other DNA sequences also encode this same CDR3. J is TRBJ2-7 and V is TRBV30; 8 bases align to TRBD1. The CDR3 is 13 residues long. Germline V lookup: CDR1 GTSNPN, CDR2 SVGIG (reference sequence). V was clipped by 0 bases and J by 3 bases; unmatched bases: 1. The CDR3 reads CAWSVGQGYEQYF. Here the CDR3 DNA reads TGTGCCTGGAGTGTAGGACAGGGCTACGAGCAGTACTTC.

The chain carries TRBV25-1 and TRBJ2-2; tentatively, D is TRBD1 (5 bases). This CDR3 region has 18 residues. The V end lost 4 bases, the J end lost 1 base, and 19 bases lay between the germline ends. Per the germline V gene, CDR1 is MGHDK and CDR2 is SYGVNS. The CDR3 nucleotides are TGTGCCAGCAGTGGGCAGGACATCGGATCCTTGAACACCGGGGAGCTGTTTTTT. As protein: CASSGQDIGSLNTGELFF.

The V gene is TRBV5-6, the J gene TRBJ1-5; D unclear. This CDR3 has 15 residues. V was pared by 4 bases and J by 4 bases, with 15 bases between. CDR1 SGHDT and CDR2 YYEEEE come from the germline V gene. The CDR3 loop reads CASSVSSPVNQPQHF. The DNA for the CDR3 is TGTGCCAGCAGCGTTTCTTCACCGGTGAATCAGCCCCAGCATTTT.

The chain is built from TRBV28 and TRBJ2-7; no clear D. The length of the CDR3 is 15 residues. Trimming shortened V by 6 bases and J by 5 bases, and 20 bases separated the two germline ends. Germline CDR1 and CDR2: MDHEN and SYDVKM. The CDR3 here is CASRPTLTGVHEQYF. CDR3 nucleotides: TGTGCCAGCAGGCCAACGTTAACGGGCGTCCACGAGCAGTACTTC.

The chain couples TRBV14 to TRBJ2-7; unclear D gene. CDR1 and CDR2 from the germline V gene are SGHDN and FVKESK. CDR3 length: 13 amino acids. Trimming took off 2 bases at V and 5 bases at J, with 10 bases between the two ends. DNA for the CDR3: TGTGCCAGCAGCCAATACGTCTCGGACGAGCAGTACTTC. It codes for CASSQYVSDEQYF.